The rows below give T cell receptor beta chains drawn from one sample of a study of regulatory dendritic cells for organ transplantation. Some clones are missing from TCRdb's copy, which holds only in-frame ones; the method was immunoSEQ multiplex PCR. The table records 30,000 or so clones, about four fifths of them present only once. Sequencing was carried out using naive CD4+ T cells from blood. The receptor set was obtained from a human donor in good health. The conserved cysteine and the conserved F or W are not part of the CDR3 here. Each record gives: J gene, V gene, CDR3 protein.

j_call: TRBJ1-2
v_call: TRBV7-2
cdr3_aa: ASSSGQVGGYGYT

j_call: TRBJ1-2
v_call: TRBV6-4
cdr3_aa: ASSEAGSGYT

j_call: TRBJ2-5
v_call: TRBV7-8
cdr3_aa: ASSLVREETQY

j_call: TRBJ2-2
v_call: TRBV9
cdr3_aa: ASSLIAGEPTGELF

j_call: TRBJ2-1
v_call: TRBV5-1
cdr3_aa: ASSLEIGHVKEQF

j_call: TRBJ1-5
v_call: TRBV19
cdr3_aa: ASSSQGDQPQH

j_call: TRBJ1-5
v_call: TRBV5-1
cdr3_aa: ASSLGGGQPQH

j_call: TRBJ1-4
v_call: TRBV4-2
cdr3_aa: ASSQTGQGALGEKLF

j_call: TRBJ2-4
v_call: TRBV5-1
cdr3_aa: ASSFGTDKNIQY

j_call: TRBJ2-1
v_call: TRBV19
cdr3_aa: ASSILRGSTYNEQF

j_call: TRBJ2-1
v_call: TRBV7-2
cdr3_aa: ASSLGGGAYNEQF

j_call: TRBJ2-5
v_call: TRBV15
cdr3_aa: ATSRDRGQETQY

j_call: TRBJ2-5
v_call: TRBV19
cdr3_aa: ASSIGLAGGQGTQY

j_call: TRBJ1-2
v_call: TRBV6-4
cdr3_aa: ASRPTGYGYT

j_call: TRBJ2-1
v_call: TRBV7-2
cdr3_aa: ASSLVRGAGEQF

j_call: TRBJ2-1
v_call: TRBV5-4
cdr3_aa: ASSLETGGRNEQF

j_call: TRBJ1-5
v_call: TRBV7-2
cdr3_aa: ASSLGVRFGQANQPQH

j_call: TRBJ2-2
v_call: TRBV7-2
cdr3_aa: ASSLERGGPGTGELF

j_call: TRBJ2-5
v_call: TRBV10-3
cdr3_aa: AISDVGTSGGIGETQY

j_call: TRBJ2-6
v_call: TRBV10-3
cdr3_aa: AISESFGSGANVLT